These 10 T cell receptor beta chains were sequenced from one sample in a study of vaccination and CD4 T cells after COVID-19. Once obtained from cultured CD4+ T cells, the DNA was sequenced using the Oncomine TCR Beta short-read assay. A single record per CDR3 protein comes from TCRdb applying MiXCR to the PCR reads. The sample has under 20,000 distinct CDR3 sequences, roughly 50% seen once. These receptors have no identified antigens. The treatment was: roughly 11-day PBMC culture with coronavirus spike peptide pools or control peptides (ViraFEST assay). The sequences come from CD4+ T cells from blood, cultured in vitro, collected after SARS-CoV-2 vaccination. These receptors were collected from a human donor who had recovered from COVID-19.

In this sample, this clonotype turned up a few times. This rearrangement joins TRBV7-2 to TRBJ1-2; D is possibly TRBD1 (5 bases). Germline CDR1 is SGHTA and CDR2 is FQGNSA. V lost 4 bases and J 8 bases, leaving 14 bases between the germline ends. This CDR3 comprises 13 residues. The CDR3 DNA sequence: TGTGCCAGCAGCTCCGGGACCCAAGGGGGCTACACCTTC. Its protein is CASSSGTQGGYTF. Looking up the rest from reference TRBV7-2 and TRBJ1-2 gives the full variable domain: GAGVSQSPSNKVTEKGKDVELRCDPISGHTALYWYRQSLGQGLEFLIYFQGNSAPDKSGLPSDRFSAERTGGSVSTLTIQRTQQEDSAVYLCASSSGTQGGYTFGSGTRLTVV.

This clonotype was counted a few times. V gene TRBV19 combines with J gene TRBJ1-6, with D possibly TRBD1 on 5 matching bases. This CDR3 is built from 17 residues. Between the trimmed V and J ends, which lost 3 bases and 7 bases, there was a span of 19 bases. The germline CDR1 and CDR2 sequences are LNHDA and SQIVND (reference sequence). This CDR3 is CASSMSGIGVPNSPLHF. The DNA of the CDR3 is TGTGCCAGTAGTATGTCGGGAATAGGGGTCCCAAATTCACCCCTCCACTTT.

This chain links TRBV4-2 with TRBJ1-1; possibly TRBD1 for D (5 bases). Between the trimmed V and J ends, which lost 3 bases and 3 bases, there was a span of 11 bases. CDR1 and CDR2 (germline): LGHNA, YNFKEQ. This CDR3 has 14 residues. The CDR3, as DNA: TGTGCCAGCAGCCACACGAGGGGCGACACTGAAGCTTTCTTT. It is translated as CASSHTRGDTEAFF.

The rearrangement links TRBV12-3 or TRBV12-4 to TRBJ2-7; no clear D gene. V was cut by 4 bases and J by 1 base, with 2 bases left in between. CDR3 length: 11 residues. The CDR3 coding sequence is TGTGCCAGCAGTTCGTCCTACGAGCAGTACTTC. Translation gives CASSSSYEQYF.

In its sample, this clonotype is medium-sized. The chain joins TRBV7-9 to TRBJ1-1; TRBD1 is a possible D gene (5 bases). This CDR3 has 14 residues. V was cut by 5 bases and J by 6 bases, with 16 bases left in between. Per germline, CDR1 SEHNR and CDR2 FQNEAQ (reference sequence). CDR3 residues: CASSPGTGLSEAFF. The CDR3 nucleotides read TGTGCCAGCAGCCCGGGTACGGGGCTCTCTGAAGCTTTCTTT.

The chain combines TRBV20-1 with TRBJ2-3; a weak D match, TRBD1 (5 bases). The CDR3 extends over 14 amino acids. Trimming removed 7 bases at V and 1 base at J, with 15 bases between. Germline CDR1 reads DFQATT; CDR2 reads SNEGSKA (reference sequence). Here the CDR3 reads CSVPRGGRTDTQYF. The CDR3 nucleotides are TGCAGTGTCCCAAGGGGCGGCCGCACAGATACGCAGTATTTT.

This clonotype turned up a few times. The chain joins TRBV20-1 to TRBJ1-4, with D possibly matching TRBD1 (6 bases). Per the germline V gene, CDR1 is DFQATT and CDR2 is SNEGSKA (reference sequence). Trimming stripped 3 bases from V and 6 bases from J, with 11 bases between. The CDR3 has 13 residues. CDR3 loop: CSASTGGHEKLFF. The CDR3 bases are TGCAGTGCTAGCACGGGGGGGCATGAAAAACTGTTTTTT.

The gene calls are TRBV20-1 and TRBJ2-2; maybe TRBD1 (5 bases). V lost 0 bases and J lost 4, with 12 bases in between. This CDR3 region has 15 residues. Germline V gives CDR1 DFQATT, CDR2 SNEGSKA (reference sequence). This CDR3 reads CSARDGRVATGELFF. CDR3 in DNA: TGCAGTGCTAGAGATGGCAGGGTGGCCACCGGGGAGCTGTTTTTT.

The chain joins TRBV27 to TRBJ2-1, with 8 bases lining up with TRBD2. Germline V gene sequence: CDR1 MNHEY, CDR2 SMNVEV (reference sequence). The CDR3 consists of 14 residues. The ends lost 8 bases at V and 0 bases at J; junction bases unmatched: 3. DNA for the CDR3: TGTGCCAGCTCCGGGACTAGCTCCTACAATGAGCAGTTCTTC. Translating gives CASSGTSSYNEQFF.

This chain joins TRBV5-1 and TRBJ1-1; no clear D. The CDR3 length is 14 residues. Germline assignment: CDR1 SGHRS and CDR2 YFSETQ. V shed 2 bases and J shed 0 bases, with 8 bases lying between them. The CDR3 is CASSLNGMNTEAFF. CDR3 nucleotides: TGCGCCAGCAGCTTAAATGGGATGAACACTGAAGCTTTCTTT.